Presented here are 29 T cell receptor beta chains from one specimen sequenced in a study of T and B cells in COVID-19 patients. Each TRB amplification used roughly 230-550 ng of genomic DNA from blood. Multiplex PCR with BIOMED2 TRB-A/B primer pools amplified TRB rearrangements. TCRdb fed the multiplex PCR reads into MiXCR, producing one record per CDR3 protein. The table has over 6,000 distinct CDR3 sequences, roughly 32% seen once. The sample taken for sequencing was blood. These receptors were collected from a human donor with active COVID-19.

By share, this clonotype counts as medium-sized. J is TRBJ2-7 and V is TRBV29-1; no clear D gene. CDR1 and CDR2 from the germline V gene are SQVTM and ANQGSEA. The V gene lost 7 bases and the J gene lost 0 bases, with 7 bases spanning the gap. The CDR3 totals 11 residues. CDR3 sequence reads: CSARVSYEQYF. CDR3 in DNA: TGCAGCGCCCGAGTCTCCTACGAGCAGTACTTC.

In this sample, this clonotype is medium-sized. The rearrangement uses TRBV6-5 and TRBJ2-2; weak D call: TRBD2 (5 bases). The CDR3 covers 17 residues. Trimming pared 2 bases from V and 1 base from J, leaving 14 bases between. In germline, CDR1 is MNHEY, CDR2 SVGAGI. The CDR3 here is CASSYLRGHGNTGELFF. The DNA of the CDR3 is TGTGCCAGCAGTTACCTCCGGGGTCACGGGAACACCGGGGAGCTGTTTTTT.

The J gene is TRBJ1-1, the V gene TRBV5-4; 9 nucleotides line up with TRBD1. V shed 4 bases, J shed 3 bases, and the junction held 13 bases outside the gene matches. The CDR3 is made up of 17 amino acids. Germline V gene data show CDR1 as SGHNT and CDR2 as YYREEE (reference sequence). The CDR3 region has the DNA TGTGCCAGCAGCCGGCGCCCGGGACAGGGAGTTCACACTGAAGCTTTCTTT. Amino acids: CASSRRPGQGVHTEAFF.

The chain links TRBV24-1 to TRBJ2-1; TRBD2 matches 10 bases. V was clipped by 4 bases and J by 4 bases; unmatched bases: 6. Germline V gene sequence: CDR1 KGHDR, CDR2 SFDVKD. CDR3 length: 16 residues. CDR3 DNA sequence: TGTGCCACCAGTGACCCCGGACTAGCGGCTTACAATGAGCAGTTCTTC. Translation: CATSDPGLAAYNEQFF.

CDR3 sequence (DNA): TGTGCCAGCAGTTTTATGAGGACAGGGGTTAGCTACAATGAGCAGTTCTTC. It is translated as CASSFMRTGVSYNEQFF. The chain recombines TRBV12-3 or TRBV12-4 with TRBJ2-1; 9 bases line up with TRBD1. V lost 3 bases, J lost 3 bases, and 9 bases stayed unmatched. This CDR3 is 17 amino acids long.

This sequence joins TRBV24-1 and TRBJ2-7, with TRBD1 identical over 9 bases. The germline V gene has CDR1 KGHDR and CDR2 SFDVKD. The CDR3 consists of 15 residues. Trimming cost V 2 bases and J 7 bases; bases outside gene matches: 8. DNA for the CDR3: TGTGCCACCAGTGATTCTGGGACAGGGTCTGAGGAGCAGTACTTC. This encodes CATSDSGTGSEEQYF.

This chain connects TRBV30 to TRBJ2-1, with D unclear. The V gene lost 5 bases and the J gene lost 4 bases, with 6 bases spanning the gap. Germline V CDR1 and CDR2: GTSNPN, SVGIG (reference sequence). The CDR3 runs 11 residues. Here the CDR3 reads CAWGRYNEQFF. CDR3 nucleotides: TGTGCCTGGGGCCGATACAATGAGCAGTTCTTC. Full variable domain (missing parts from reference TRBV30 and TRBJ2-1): SQTIHQWPATLVQPVGSPLSLECTVEGTSNPNLYWYRQAAGRGLQLLFYSVGIGQISSEVPQNLSASRPQDRQFILSSKKLLLSDSGFYLCAWGRYNEQFFGPGTRLTVL.

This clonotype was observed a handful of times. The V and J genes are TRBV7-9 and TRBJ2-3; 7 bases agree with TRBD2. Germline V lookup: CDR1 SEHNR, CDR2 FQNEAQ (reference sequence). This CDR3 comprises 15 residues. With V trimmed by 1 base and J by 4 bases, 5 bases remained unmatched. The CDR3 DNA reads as TGTGCCAGCAGCTTAGTGAGCGGGACCGCAGATACGCAGTATTTT. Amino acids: CASSLVSGTADTQYF. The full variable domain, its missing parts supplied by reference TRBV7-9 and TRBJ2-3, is DTGVSQNPRHKITKRGQNVTFRCDPISEHNRLYWYRQTLGQGPEFLTYFQNEAQLEKSRLLSDRFSAERPKGSFSTLEIQRTEQGDSAMYLCASSLVSGTADTQYFGPGTRLTVL.

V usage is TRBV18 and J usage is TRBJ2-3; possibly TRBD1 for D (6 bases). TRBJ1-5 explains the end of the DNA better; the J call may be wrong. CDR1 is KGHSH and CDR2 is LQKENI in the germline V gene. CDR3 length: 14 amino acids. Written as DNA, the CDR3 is TGTGCCAGCTCAGACAGGACTAGAACAGATACGCAGCATTTT. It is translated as CASSDRTRTDTQHF.

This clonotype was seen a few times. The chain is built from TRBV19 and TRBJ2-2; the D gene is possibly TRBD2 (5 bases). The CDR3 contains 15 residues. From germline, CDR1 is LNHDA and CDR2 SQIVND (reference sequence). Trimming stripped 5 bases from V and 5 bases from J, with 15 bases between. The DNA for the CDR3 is TGTGCCAGTAGTCTACGAGGGTTCATTACCGGGGAGCTGTTTTTT. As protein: CASSLRGFITGELFF.

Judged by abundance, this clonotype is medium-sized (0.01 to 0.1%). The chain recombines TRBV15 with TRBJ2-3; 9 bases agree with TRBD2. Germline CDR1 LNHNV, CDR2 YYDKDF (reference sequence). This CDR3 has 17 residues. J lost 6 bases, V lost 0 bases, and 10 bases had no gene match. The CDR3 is CATSRDWLAGRGDTQYF. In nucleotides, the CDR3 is TGTGCCACCAGCAGAGATTGGCTAGCGGGAAGGGGGGATACGCAGTATTTT. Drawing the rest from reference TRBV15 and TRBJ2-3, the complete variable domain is DAMVIQNPRYQVTQFGKPVTLSCSQTLNHNVMYWYQQKSSQAPKLLFHYYDKDFNNEADTPDNFQSRRPNTSFCFLDIRSPGLGDTAMYLCATSRDWLAGRGDTQYFGPGTRLTVL.

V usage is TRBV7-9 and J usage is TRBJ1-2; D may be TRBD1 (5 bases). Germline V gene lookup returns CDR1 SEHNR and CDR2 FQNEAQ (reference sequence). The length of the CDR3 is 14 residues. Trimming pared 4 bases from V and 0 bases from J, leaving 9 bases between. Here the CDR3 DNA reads TGTGCCAGCAGCTCGACAGCGACTAACTATGGCTACACCTTC. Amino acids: CASSSTATNYGYTF.

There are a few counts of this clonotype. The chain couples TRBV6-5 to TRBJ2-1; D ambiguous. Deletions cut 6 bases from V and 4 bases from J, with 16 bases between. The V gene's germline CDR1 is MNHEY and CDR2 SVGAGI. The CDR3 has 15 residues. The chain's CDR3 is CASSWSPGAYNEQFF. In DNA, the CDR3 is TGTGCCAGCAGCTGGAGCCCTGGAGCTTACAATGAGCAGTTCTTC.

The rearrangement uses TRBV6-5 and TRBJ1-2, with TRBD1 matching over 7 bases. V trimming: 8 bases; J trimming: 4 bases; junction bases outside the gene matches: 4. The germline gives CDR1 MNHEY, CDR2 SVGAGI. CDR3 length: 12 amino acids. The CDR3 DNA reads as TGTGCCAGCTTGAGGGGGCCCTATGGCTACACCTTC. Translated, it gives CASLRGPYGYTF.

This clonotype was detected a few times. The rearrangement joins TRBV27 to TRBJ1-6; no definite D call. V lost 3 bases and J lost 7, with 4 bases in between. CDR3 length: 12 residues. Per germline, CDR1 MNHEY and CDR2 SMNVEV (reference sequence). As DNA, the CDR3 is TGTGCCAGCAGTTTCAGCAATTCACCCCTCCACTTT. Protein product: CASSFSNSPLHF.

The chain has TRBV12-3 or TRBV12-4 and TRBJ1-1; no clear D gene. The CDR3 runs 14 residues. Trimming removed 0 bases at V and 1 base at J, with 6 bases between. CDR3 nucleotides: TGTGCCAGCAGTTTAGCAGGGAGGAACACTGAAGCTTTCTTT. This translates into CASSLAGRNTEAFF.

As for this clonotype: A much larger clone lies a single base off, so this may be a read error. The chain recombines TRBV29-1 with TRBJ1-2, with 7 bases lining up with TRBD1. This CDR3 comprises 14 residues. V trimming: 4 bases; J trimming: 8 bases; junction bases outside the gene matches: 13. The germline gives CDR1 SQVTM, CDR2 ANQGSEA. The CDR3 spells CSVVSGQTPGGYTF. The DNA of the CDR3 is TGCAGCGTTGTTTCGGGACAGACCCCGGGAGGCTACACCTTC.

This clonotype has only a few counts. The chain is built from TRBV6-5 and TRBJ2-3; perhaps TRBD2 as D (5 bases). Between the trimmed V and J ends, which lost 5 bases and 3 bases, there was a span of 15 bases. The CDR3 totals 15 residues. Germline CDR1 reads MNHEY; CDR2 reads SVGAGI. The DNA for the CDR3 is TGTGCCAGCAGTGAAGCGGCCAGTCGAACAGATACGCAGTATTTT. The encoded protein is CASSEAASRTDTQYF.

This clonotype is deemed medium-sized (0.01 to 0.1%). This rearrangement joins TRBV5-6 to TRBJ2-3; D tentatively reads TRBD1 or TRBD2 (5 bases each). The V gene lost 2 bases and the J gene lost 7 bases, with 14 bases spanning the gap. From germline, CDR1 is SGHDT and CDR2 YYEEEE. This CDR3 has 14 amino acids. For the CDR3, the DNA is TGTGCCAGCAGCTTCAATCGGGGCTCGAATACGCAGTATTTT. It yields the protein CASSFNRGSNTQYF.

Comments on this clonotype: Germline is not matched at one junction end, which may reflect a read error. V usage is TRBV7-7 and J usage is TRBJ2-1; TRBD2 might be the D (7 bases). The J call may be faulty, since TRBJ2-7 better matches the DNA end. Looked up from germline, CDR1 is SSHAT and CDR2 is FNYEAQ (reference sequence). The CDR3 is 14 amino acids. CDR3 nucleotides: TGTGCTAGCAGCTTAGGGGGGGGACGCAATGAGCAGTACTTC. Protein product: CASSLGGGRNEQYF.

CDR3 region: CASSWRGFSTDTQYF. CDR3 nucleotides: TGTGCCAGCAGCTGGCGGGGCTTTAGCACAGATACGCAGTATTTT. The J gene is TRBJ2-3, the V gene TRBV11-1, with a weak D call TRBD2 (6 bases). The V gene's germline CDR1 is SGHAT and CDR2 FQDESV (reference sequence). Trimming shortened V by 4 bases and J by 0 bases, and 11 bases separated the two germline ends. The CDR3 length is 15 residues.

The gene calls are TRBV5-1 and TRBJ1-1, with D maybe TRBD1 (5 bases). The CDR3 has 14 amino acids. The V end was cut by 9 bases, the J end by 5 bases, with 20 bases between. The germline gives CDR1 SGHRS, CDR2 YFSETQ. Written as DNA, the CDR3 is TGCGCCACCTCATCGGGGGGGGAGGGTACTGAAGCTTTCTTT. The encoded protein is CATSSGGEGTEAFF.

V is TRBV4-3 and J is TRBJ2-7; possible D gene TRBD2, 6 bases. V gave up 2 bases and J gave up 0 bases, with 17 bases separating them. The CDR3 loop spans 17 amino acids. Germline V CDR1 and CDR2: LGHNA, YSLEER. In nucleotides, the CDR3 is TGCGCCAGCAGCCAATCCCGAGGGGAGGCCCTCTCCTACGAGCAGTACTTC. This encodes CASSQSRGEALSYEQYF.

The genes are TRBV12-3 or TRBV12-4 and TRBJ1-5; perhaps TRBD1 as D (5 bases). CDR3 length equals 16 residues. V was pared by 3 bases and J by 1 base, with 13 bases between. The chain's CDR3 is CASSLGGRASNQPQHF. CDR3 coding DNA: TGTGCCAGCAGTTTGGGTGGCAGGGCGAGCAATCAGCCCCAGCATTTT.

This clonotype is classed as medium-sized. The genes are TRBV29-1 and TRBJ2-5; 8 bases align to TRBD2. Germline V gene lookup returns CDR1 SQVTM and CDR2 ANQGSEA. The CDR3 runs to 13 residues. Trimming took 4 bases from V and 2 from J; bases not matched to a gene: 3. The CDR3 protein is CSVGLAGQETQYF. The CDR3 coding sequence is TGCAGCGTTGGTTTAGCGGGACAAGAGACCCAGTACTTC.

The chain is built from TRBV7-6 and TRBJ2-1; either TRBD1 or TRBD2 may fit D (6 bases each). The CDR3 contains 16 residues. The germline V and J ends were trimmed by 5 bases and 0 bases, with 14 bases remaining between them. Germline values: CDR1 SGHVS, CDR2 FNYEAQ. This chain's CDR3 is CASSTGGGGSYNEQFF. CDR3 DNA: TGTGCCAGCAGCACCGGGGGCGGAGGCTCCTACAATGAGCAGTTCTTC.

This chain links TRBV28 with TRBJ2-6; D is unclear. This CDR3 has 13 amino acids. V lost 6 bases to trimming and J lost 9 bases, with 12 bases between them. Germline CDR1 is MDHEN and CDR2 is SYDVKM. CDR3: CASSPRNFNVLTF. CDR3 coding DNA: TGTGCCAGCAGCCCGAGAAACTTCAACGTCCTGACTTTC.

CDR3: CSVGVLAGGAHTGELFF. As DNA, the CDR3 is TGCAGCGTTGGGGTCCTAGCGGGAGGGGCCCACACCGGGGAGCTGTTTTTT. The chain combines TRBV29-1 with TRBJ2-2; 12 positions match TRBD2. The CDR3 has 17 residues. V trimming: 4 bases; J trimming: 3 bases; junction bases outside the gene matches: 9. Germline V gives CDR1 SQVTM, CDR2 ANQGSEA.

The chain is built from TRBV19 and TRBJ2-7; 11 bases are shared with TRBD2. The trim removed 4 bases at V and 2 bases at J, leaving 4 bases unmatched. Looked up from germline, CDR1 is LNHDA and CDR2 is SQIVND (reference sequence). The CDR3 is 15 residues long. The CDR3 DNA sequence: TGTGCCAGTAGTACTACTAGCGGGGGTCCCTACGAGCAGTACTTC. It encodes CASSTTSGGPYEQYF.